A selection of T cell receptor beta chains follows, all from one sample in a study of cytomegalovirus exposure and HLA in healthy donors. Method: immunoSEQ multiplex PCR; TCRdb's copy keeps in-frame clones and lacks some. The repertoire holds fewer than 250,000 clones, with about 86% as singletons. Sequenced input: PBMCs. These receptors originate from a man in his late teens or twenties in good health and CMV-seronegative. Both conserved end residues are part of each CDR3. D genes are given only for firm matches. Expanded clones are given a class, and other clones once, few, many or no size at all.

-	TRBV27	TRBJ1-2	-	TGTGCCAGTAGAGGGCGGGTGACTACCCACTATGGCTACACCTTC	CASRGRVTTHYGYTF
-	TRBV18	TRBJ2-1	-	TGTGCCAGCTCACCCGCCCCCATTCTAGGGGCGGGAGAGCAGTTCTTC	CASSPAPILGAGEQFF
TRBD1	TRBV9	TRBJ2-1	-	TGTGCCAGCAGCGTAGCCCTCAAAGGACAGGGGGCTTGGAATGAGCAGTTCTTC	CASSVALKGQGAWNEQFF
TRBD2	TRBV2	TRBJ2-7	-	TGTGCCAGCAGTGAATTCGGGGGGGATAGTTACGAGCAGTACTTC	CASSEFGGDSYEQYF
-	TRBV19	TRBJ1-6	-	TGTGCCAGTAGTAGGGCTCCCAGCTCCTATAATTCACCCCTCCACTTT	CASSRAPSSYNSPLHF
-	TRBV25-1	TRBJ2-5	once	TGTGCCAGCAGTGCCCATACAGCCCCAGGAGAGACCCAGTACTTC	CASSAHTAPGETQYF
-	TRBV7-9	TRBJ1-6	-	TGTGCCAGCAGCTTGGACAATCTCAGAAATTCACCCCTCCACTTT	CASSLDNLRNSPLHF
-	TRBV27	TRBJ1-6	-	TGTGCCAGCAGCAGGGGACGGATGATCTCACCCCTCCACTTT	CASSRGRMISPLHF
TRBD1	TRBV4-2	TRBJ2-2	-	TGTGCCAGCAGCCAAGATCTGGGGGACAGGGTAGCCGGGGAGCTGTTTTTT	CASSQDLGDRVAGELFF
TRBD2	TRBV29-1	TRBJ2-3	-	TGCAGCGTTGGTCTCGGGCTAGCGGGAGCAGATACGCAGTATTTT	CSVGLGLAGADTQYF
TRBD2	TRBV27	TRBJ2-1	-	TGTGCCAGCAGTCCCTCTAGCGGACCCGCCTACAATGAGCAGTTCTTC	CASSPSSGPAYNEQFF
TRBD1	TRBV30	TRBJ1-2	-	TGTGCCTGGGGACAGGAGGATTACTATGGCTACACCTTC	CAWGQEDYYGYTF
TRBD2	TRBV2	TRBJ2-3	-	TGTGCCAGCAGACCGTCGGGTAGCGGGGAAAGCACAGATACGCAGTATTTT	CASRPSGSGESTDTQYF
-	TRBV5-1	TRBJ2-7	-	TGCGCCAGCAGCCTGGTGGGGAGGGGGATCTACGAGCAGTACTTC	CASSLVGRGIYEQYF
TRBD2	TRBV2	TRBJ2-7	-	TGTGCCAGCAGTGCACTAGCGGAAGATTACGAGCAGTACTTC	CASSALAEDYEQYF
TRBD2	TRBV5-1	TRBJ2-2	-	TGCGCCAGCAGCCCCCTGAGTGCGGCGGGGGGGGCCCCCGGGGAGCTGTTTTTT	CASSPLSAAGGAPGELFF
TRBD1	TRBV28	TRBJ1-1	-	TGTGCCAGCAGCGTCGACAGGGGGCGCAGAGCTTTCTTT	CASSVDRGRRAFF